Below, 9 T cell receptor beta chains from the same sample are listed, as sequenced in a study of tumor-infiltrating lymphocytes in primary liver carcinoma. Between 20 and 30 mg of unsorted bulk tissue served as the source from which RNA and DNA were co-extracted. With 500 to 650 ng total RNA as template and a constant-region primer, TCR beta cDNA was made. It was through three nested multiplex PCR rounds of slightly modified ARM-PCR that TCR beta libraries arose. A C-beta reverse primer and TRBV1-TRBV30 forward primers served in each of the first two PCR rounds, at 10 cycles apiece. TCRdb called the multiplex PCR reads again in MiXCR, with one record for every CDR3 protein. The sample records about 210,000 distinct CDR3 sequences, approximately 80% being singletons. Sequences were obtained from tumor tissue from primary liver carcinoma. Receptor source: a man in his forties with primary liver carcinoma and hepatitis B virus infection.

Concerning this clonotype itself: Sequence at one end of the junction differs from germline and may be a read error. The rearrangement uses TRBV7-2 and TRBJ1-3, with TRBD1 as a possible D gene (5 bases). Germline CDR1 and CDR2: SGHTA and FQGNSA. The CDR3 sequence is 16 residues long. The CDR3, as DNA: TGTGCCAGCAGTTTAGGGACCCCTAACAGAGGAAACACCATATATTTT. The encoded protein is CASSLGTPNRGNTIYF.

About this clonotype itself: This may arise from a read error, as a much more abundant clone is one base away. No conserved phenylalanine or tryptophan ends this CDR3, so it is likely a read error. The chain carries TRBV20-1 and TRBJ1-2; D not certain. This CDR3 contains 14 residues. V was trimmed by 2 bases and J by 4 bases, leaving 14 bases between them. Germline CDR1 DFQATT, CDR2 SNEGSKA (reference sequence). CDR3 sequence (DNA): TGCAGTGCTAGATACGGAGTATTGAGCTATGGCTACACCTTA. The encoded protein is CSARYGVLSYGYTL.

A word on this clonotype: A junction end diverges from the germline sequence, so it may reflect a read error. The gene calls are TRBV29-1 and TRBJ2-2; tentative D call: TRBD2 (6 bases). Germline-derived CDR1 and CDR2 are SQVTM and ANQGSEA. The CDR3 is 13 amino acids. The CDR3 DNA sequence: TGCATCGTTCTCGGGGAGGAAACCGGGGAGCTGTTTTTT. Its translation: CIVLGEETGELFF.

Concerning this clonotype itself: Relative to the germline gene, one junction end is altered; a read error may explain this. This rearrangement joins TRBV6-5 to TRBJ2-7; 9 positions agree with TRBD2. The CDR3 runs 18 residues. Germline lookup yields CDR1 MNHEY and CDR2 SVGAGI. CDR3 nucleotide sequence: TGTGCCAGCAGATACCGCTACCCTAGCGGGATCAGCTCCTACGAGCTGTACTTC. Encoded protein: CASRYRYPSGISSYELYF.

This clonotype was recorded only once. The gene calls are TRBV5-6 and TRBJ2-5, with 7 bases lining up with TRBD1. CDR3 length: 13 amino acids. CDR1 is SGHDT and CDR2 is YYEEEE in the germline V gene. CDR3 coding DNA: TGTAGCAGCAGCTTGGGACAGCAAGAGACCCAGTACTTC. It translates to CSSSLGQQETQYF.

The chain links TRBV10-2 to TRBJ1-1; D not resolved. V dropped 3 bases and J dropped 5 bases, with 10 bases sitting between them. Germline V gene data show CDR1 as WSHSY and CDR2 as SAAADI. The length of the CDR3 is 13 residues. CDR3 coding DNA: TGCGCCAGCAGTGAAGTTGAAAGGACTGAAGCTTTCTTT. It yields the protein CASSEVERTEAFF.

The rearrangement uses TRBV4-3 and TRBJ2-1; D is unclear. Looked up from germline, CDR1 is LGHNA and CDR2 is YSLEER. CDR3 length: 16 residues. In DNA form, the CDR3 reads TGCGTCAGTAGCCAAGATCCCTACACAGAATACAATGAGCAGTTCTTC. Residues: CVSSQDPYTEYNEQFF.

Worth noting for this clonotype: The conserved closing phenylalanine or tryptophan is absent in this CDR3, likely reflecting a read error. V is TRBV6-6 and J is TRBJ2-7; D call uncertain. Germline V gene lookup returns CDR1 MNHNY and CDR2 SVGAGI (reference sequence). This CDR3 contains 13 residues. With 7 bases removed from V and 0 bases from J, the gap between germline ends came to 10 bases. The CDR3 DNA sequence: TGTGCCAGCACCCCAGGTCTCTCCTACGAGCAGTACCTC. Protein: CASTPGLSYEQYL.

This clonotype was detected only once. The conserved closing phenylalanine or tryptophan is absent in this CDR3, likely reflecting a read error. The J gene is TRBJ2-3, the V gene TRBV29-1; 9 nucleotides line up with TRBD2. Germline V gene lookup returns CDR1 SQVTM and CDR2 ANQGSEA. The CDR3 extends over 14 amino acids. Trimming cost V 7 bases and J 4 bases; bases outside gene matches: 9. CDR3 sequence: CSAGGSGSADTQYC. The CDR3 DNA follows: TGCAGCGCTGGGGGTAGCGGGAGTGCAGATACGCAGTATTGT.